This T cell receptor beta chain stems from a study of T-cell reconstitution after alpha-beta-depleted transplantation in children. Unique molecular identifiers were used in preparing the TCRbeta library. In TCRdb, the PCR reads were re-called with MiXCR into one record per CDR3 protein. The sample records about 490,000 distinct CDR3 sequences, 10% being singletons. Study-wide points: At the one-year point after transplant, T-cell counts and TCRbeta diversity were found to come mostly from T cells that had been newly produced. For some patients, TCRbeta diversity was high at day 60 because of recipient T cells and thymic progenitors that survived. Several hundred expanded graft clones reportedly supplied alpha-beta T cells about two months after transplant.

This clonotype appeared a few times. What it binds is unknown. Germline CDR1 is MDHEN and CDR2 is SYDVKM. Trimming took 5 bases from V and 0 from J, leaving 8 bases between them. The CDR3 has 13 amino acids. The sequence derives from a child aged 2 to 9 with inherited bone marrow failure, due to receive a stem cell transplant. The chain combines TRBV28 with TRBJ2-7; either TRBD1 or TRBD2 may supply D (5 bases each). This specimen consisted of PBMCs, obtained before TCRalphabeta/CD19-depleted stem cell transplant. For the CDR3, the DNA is TGTGCCAGCAGTCGGGGCAGCTCCTACGAGCAGTACTTC. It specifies CASSRGSSYEQYF.